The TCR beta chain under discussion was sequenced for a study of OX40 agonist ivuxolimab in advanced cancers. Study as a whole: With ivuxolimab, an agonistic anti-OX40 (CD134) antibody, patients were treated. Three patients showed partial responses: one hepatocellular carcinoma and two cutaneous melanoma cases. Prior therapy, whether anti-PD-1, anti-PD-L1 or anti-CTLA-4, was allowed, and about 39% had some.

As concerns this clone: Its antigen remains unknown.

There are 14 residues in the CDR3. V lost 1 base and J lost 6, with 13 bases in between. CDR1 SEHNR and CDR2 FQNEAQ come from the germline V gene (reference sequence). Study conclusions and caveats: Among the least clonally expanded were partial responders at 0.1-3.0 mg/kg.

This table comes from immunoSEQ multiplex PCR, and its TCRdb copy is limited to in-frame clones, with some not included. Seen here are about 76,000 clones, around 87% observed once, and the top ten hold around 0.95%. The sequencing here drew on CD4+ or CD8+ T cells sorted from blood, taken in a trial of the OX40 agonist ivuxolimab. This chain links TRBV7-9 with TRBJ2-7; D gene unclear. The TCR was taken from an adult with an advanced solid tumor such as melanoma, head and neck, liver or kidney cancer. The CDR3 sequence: CASSLERVGVEQYF. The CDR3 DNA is TGTGCCAGCAGCTTAGAAAGGGTTGGCGTCGAGCAGTACTTC.